This T cell receptor beta chain was obtained from a study of CD8 T cells in Susac syndrome. General study points: The study found that Susac CD8+ clonal expansion peaked in TEMRA cells and active patients.

Notes on this clonotype: Its antigen is as yet unknown.

The diagnostic criteria for definite or probable disease, as recently defined, were met by the patients with Susac syndrome. It was with random hexamers that about 0.45 to 1 ug RNA was reverse transcribed. Across 54 Vbeta and 13 Jbeta, immunoSEQ multiplex PCR amplified TCR beta CDR3. TCRdb used MiXCR to reprocess the immunoSEQ multiplex PCR reads, holding one entry per CDR3 protein. The sample comprises over 80,000 distinct CDR3 sequences, around 94% of which are singletons, and about 0.9% rests with the top ten. CDR3 size: 16 residues. V was trimmed by 0 bases and J by 4 bases, leaving 15 bases between them. CDR1 is MGHRA, CDR2 YSYEKL, per germline.

Sequencing was performed on CD8+ T cells from PBMCs. The receptor was derived from a human donor with Susac syndrome. The V and J genes are TRBV4-1 and TRBJ1-2; D may be TRBD1 (6 bases). The CDR3 region is CASSQDVRQGFYGYTF. CDR3 in DNA: TGCGCCAGCAGCCAAGATGTGAGGCAGGGGTTCTATGGCTACACCTTC.